One and the same sample provided the 10 T cell receptor beta chains below, sequenced in a study of blood T cell repertoires in COVID-19. Measured with immunoSEQ multiplex PCR; TCRdb has only the in-frame clones, and not every one. The repertoire holds some 250,000 clones, with 82% as singletons. Material: peripheral blood. These TCRs come from a woman aged 60-70 years with active or convalescent COVID-19.

V usage is TRBV6-5 and J usage is TRBJ1-1; 7 bases align to TRBD1. This CDR3 comprises 16 residues. Germline V gives CDR1 MNHEY, CDR2 SVGAGI. The J segment lost 4 bases and the V segment lost 3 bases, leaving 11 bases of the junction unmatched. The CDR3 reads CASSYTIGGGFTEAFF. The CDR3 DNA reads TGTGCCAGCAGTTATACCATTGGAGGGGGCTTCACTGAAGCTTTCTTT.

This chain joins TRBV7-2 and TRBJ2-3, with 9 nucleotides matching TRBD2. The J segment lost 7 bases and the V segment lost 4 bases, leaving 9 bases of the junction unmatched. CDR3 length equals 15 residues. CDR1 and CDR2 (germline): SGHTA, FQGNSA. CDR3 DNA: TGTGCCAGCAGCTGGGATACGACTAGCGGATATACGCAGTATTTT. Protein sequence: CASSWDTTSGYTQYF.

To note about this clone: Other DNA sequences from this sample encode an identical CDR3 as well. J is TRBJ2-7 and V is TRBV6-5, with a possible D match to TRBD2 (6 bases). In germline, CDR1 is MNHEY, CDR2 SVGAGI. Between the trimmed V and J ends, which lost 6 bases and 4 bases, there was a span of 13 bases. The CDR3 is 13 residues long. CDR3 in DNA: TGTGCCAGCAGCCTCGGACTAACTTACGAGCAGTACTTC. It specifies CASSLGLTYEQYF.

The rearrangement joins TRBV6-1 to TRBJ2-7; no reliable D call. This CDR3 is 16 amino acids long. The V and J ends lost 2 bases and 3 bases respectively, with 17 bases between them. Germline V gene lookup returns CDR1 MNHNS and CDR2 SASEGT. The CDR3 sequence: CASSELGPFSHYEQYF. The CDR3, as DNA: TGTGCCAGCAGTGAATTGGGCCCCTTCTCCCACTACGAGCAGTACTTC.

The V call is TRBV18, the J call TRBJ1-1; D call uncertain. Germline CDR1 and CDR2: KGHSH and LQKENI. The CDR3 is 14 amino acids. Trimming took 2 bases from V and 1 from J, leaving 8 bases between them. CDR3 in DNA: TGTGCCAGCTCACCAGAGATTTCGAACACTGAAGCTTTCTTT. Its protein is CASSPEISNTEAFF.

This clone was seen a few times. The CDR3 bases are TGTGCCAGCAGCAGGACTTTTGACACCGGGGAGCTGTTTTTT. Translated: CASSRTFDTGELFF. The chain couples TRBV5-6 to TRBJ2-2, with a possible D match to TRBD2 (5 bases). The CDR3 runs to 14 residues. Trimming shortened V by 4 bases and J by 3 bases, and 10 bases separated the two germline ends. Per germline, CDR1 SGHDT and CDR2 YYEEEE.

Here the CDR3 reads CASSPGTGTYNEQFF. CDR3 nucleotide sequence: TGTGCCAGCTCACCCGGGACAGGGACCTACAATGAGCAGTTCTTC. The chain has TRBV18 and TRBJ2-1; TRBD1 matches at 9 bases. The CDR3 is made up of 15 amino acids. Germline CDR1 KGHSH, CDR2 LQKENI. Unmatched junction bases numbered 2, after V lost 3 bases and J lost 2 bases.

The chain employs TRBV5-1 and TRBJ2-1; 13 bases line up with TRBD2. Germline lookup yields CDR1 SGHRS and CDR2 YFSETQ. CDR3 length: 16 amino acids. V shed 0 bases, J shed 8 bases, and the junction held 5 bases outside the gene matches. The CDR3 region is CASSLGTSGGFDEQFF. The CDR3, as DNA: TGCGCCAGCAGCTTGGGGACTAGCGGGGGCTTCGATGAGCAGTTCTTC.

J is TRBJ2-2 and V is TRBV2, with TRBD2 matching 9 bases. Germline CDR1 is SNHLY and CDR2 is FYNNEI. The CDR3 contains 16 residues. V trimming: 8 bases; J trimming: 1 base; junction bases outside the gene matches: 8. This chain's CDR3 is CASLTGTSMNTGELFF. For the CDR3, the DNA is TGTGCCAGCCTAACCGGGACTAGCATGAACACCGGGGAGCTGTTTTTT.

The chain is built from TRBV30 and TRBJ1-5, with 7 bases identical to TRBD1. The V segment lost 0 bases and the J segment 6 bases; nucleotides outside the gene matches: 8. Germline CDR1 and CDR2: GTSNPN and SVGIG (reference sequence). The CDR3 has 15 amino acids. The CDR3 loop is CAWSVNRQGGQPQHF. The CDR3 nucleotides read TGTGCCTGGAGTGTAAACCGACAGGGTGGTCAGCCCCAGCATTTT.